This T cell receptor (beta chain) was recorded in a study of spatial heterogeneity in lung cancer. Findings and caveats of the study: Tumors with more nonsynonymous mutations had more expanded intratumoral alpha and beta TCRs.

The V gene end was trimmed by 5 bases and the J gene end by 11 bases; junction bases not matched to a gene: 11. The CDR3 extends over 15 amino acids. Per germline, CDR1 SGHVS and CDR2 FNYEAQ. The table lists this clonotype with many counts. The antigen is undetermined. TCRdb used MiXCR to reprocess the 5' RACE reads, holding one entry per CDR3 protein. The table lists about 6,800 distinct CDR3 sequences, over 12% of them singletons. Time point: sample taken at primary tumor resection. The receptor was derived from a male donor with early-stage non-small cell lung cancer. The specimen comprised lung tumor tissue, sampled at surgery. This sequence joins TRBV7-6 and TRBJ2-1; 11 bases fit TRBD2. The DNA for the CDR3 is TGTGCCAGCAGCCCCCAACTAGCGGGAGAATCCAAGCAGTTCTTC. Translated, it gives CASSPQLAGESKQFF.